This is a list of T cell receptor beta chains from one sample in a study of blood T cell repertoires in COVID-19. The repertoire was sequenced with immunoSEQ multiplex PCR; TCRdb's copy has only in-frame clones and lacks some. The profile shows about 130,000 clones, 86% of them singletons. The specimen was peripheral blood. These receptors were collected from a woman in her seventies with COVID-19, enrolled during active disease. CDR3s leave out the opening cysteine and the closing phenylalanine or tryptophan. Each record gives: CDR3 protein, V gene, J gene, clone size. The size field is filled for only some rows; it gives once, few, many or a size class.

CDR3: ASSQGGNPYSNQPQH; V: TRBV4-1; J: TRBJ1-5; size: -
CDR3: ASSRGVDGYT; V: TRBV13; J: TRBJ1-2; size: -
CDR3: ASRPSRLVGETQY; V: TRBV2; J: TRBJ2-5; size: -
CDR3: ATRFTLNSPLH; V: TRBV10-3; J: TRBJ1-6; size: -
CDR3: ASSYQSNTEAF; V: TRBV6-2/TRBV6-3; J: TRBJ1-1; size: -
CDR3: ASSLSTGAGELF; V: TRBV5-1; J: TRBJ2-2; size: -
CDR3: ASSTGQGSYNEQF; V: TRBV7-9; J: TRBJ2-1; size: -
CDR3: ASSNTGSNNEQY; V: TRBV6-5; J: TRBJ2-7; size: -
CDR3: ASSQGRNEAF; V: TRBV3-1/TRBV3-2; J: TRBJ1-1; size: -
CDR3: ASSPGTGPYNEQF; V: TRBV7-7; J: TRBJ2-1; size: -
CDR3: AWSVRDRGGTGELF; V: TRBV30; J: TRBJ2-2; size: -
CDR3: ASSFLGGQETQY; V: TRBV7-7; J: TRBJ2-5; size: -
CDR3: ATRTSGRQF; V: TRBV6-5; J: TRBJ2-1; size: -
CDR3: ASSLRAGGPSATQY; V: TRBV28; J: TRBJ2-5; size: -
CDR3: ASNLFGEGNEKLF; V: TRBV2; J: TRBJ1-4; size: -
CDR3: ASSLERGVTDTQY; V: TRBV18; J: TRBJ2-3; size: -
CDR3: ASSPRLAGGVFSSYNEQF; V: TRBV9; J: TRBJ2-1; size: -
CDR3: ASSLVGQTNSPLH; V: TRBV5-1; J: TRBJ1-6; size: -
CDR3: ASSWTGDTGELF; V: TRBV19; J: TRBJ2-2; size: -
CDR3: ASRPGQAAGETQY; V: TRBV19; J: TRBJ2-5; size: -
CDR3: ASSLGPGGGYAYNEQF; V: TRBV5-1; J: TRBJ2-1; size: few
CDR3: ASRRGGFNTGELF; V: TRBV28; J: TRBJ2-2; size: -
CDR3: ASSLDAWLAGGNNEQF; V: TRBV5-4; J: TRBJ2-1; size: once
CDR3: ASSLGGGAPEAF; V: TRBV3-1/TRBV3-2; J: TRBJ1-1; size: many
CDR3: SVEPTGGNYGYT; V: TRBV29-1; J: TRBJ1-2; size: -
CDR3: ASSYSRQNSYEQY; V: TRBV6-6; J: TRBJ2-7; size: -
CDR3: ASSLFGGGEQY; V: TRBV6-5; J: TRBJ2-7; size: few
CDR3: ASKADDNEQF; V: TRBV2; J: TRBJ2-1; size: -
CDR3: SVEEYRAWETQY; V: TRBV29-1; J: TRBJ2-5; size: -
CDR3: ASSATSAVWDTQY; V: TRBV7-2; J: TRBJ2-3; size: -
CDR3: ASSPSGTGVEKLF; V: TRBV18; J: TRBJ1-4; size: -
CDR3: ASSLRQGRRVQY; V: TRBV5-1; J: TRBJ2-7; size: -
CDR3: ASSPPGLQDTQY; V: TRBV18; J: TRBJ2-3; size: once
CDR3: ASSISGGSSYEQY; V: TRBV19; J: TRBJ2-7; size: once
CDR3: ASTEPGQGTNYGYT; V: TRBV10-1; J: TRBJ1-2; size: -
CDR3: ASSNRDYPNNEQF; V: TRBV21-1; J: TRBJ2-1; size: -
CDR3: ASSLVSGGKADTQY; V: TRBV5-6; J: TRBJ2-3; size: -
CDR3: ASSLDREGPYGYT; V: TRBV7-9; J: TRBJ1-2; size: -
CDR3: ASRQTGGGTGELF; V: TRBV6-5; J: TRBJ2-2; size: few
CDR3: ASSPPIPGMEAAF; V: TRBV18; J: TRBJ1-1; size: -
CDR3: SASGARGSTEAF; V: TRBV20-1; J: TRBJ1-1; size: -
CDR3: ASSGRTGGGNTIY; V: TRBV2; J: TRBJ1-3; size: once
CDR3: ASSQGNQKANYGYT; V: TRBV4-1; J: TRBJ1-2; size: -
CDR3: ASRPAGMVNEQY; V: TRBV28; J: TRBJ2-7; size: -
CDR3: ASRSGTGTLREPQH; V: TRBV2; J: TRBJ1-5; size: -
CDR3: ASSTQAGQPQH; V: TRBV19; J: TRBJ1-5; size: -
CDR3: ASSLGVQVGSPLH; V: TRBV11-2; J: TRBJ1-6; size: -
CDR3: ASTGDRRATETQY; V: TRBV6-5; J: TRBJ2-5; size: -
CDR3: CVGGLGGGETQY; V: TRBV29-1; J: TRBJ2-5; size: few
CDR3: ASRERTQGGGAF; V: TRBV6-5; J: TRBJ1-1; size: -
CDR3: ASTPGRDRAHNEQF; V: TRBV7-9; J: TRBJ2-1; size: -
CDR3: ASSYGGGEGTEAF; V: TRBV6-5; J: TRBJ1-1; size: -
CDR3: ASSNRDISYEQY; V: TRBV4-1; J: TRBJ2-7; size: -
CDR3: ASSYYRGSYEQY; V: TRBV28; J: TRBJ2-7; size: -
CDR3: ASSLDGQETQY; V: TRBV5-1; J: TRBJ2-5; size: -
CDR3: ASSQGTVNTGELF; V: TRBV4-1; J: TRBJ2-2; size: -
CDR3: ASSLWGQGHNTEAF; V: TRBV5-6; J: TRBJ1-1; size: -
CDR3: ASTPAGGYNEQF; V: TRBV3-1/TRBV3-2; J: TRBJ2-1; size: -
CDR3: ASGLGSQETQY; V: TRBV12-5; J: TRBJ2-5; size: once